The next 6 T cell receptor beta chains were all read from a single sample in a study of response to subunit inactivated influenza vaccine. TCRdb reprocessed the RT-PCR reads via MiXCR and lists one record per CDR3 protein. This table holds around 490,000 distinct CDR3 sequences, 7.6% found once. Sequences were derived from PBMCs from blood, sampled less than 30 months after vaccination. The origin of the receptors is a man between 50 and 69 years old who received an inactivated influenza vaccine.

The J gene is TRBJ1-1, the V gene TRBV6-2 or TRBV6-3; D unclear. Germline V lookup: CDR1 MNHEY, CDR2 SVGEGT. V was clipped by 6 bases and J by 3 bases, with 11 bases between them. The CDR3 length is 13 residues. The CDR3 reads CASRVNGDTEAFF. CDR3 bases: TGTGCCAGCAGGGTGAATGGGGACACTGAAGCTTTCTTT.

This clonotype was recorded a few times. CDR3 nucleotide sequence: TGTGCCAGCAGTTTAACCCCCGGGACACAAGTTTCCTACGAGCAGTACTTC. Protein product: CASSLTPGTQVSYEQYF. V and J are TRBV28 and TRBJ2-7; perhaps TRBD1 as D (6 bases). With 2 bases removed from V and 1 base from J, the gap between germline ends came to 18 bases. The CDR3 spans 17 residues. The V gene's germline CDR1 is MDHEN and CDR2 SYDVKM.

This clonotype was seen repeatedly, ten times or more. The chain joins TRBV9 to TRBJ2-1; D ambiguous. Per the germline V gene, CDR1 is SGDLS and CDR2 is YYNGEE. Trimming removed 0 bases from V and 2 bases from J, with 15 bases in between. The CDR3 spans 17 residues. The CDR3 DNA reads TGTGCCAGCAGCGTAGCGTCGGCAGTATATCCCTACAATGAGCAGTTCTTC. Its translation: CASSVASAVYPYNEQFF.

The table lists this clonotype with a few counts. The chain recombines TRBV9 with TRBJ2-3; D is undetermined. V was trimmed by 0 bases and J by 4 bases, leaving 6 bases between them. The CDR3 has 13 amino acids. CDR1 is SGDLS and CDR2 is YYNGEE in the germline V gene. Here the CDR3 reads CASSVGPPDTQYF. In DNA form, the CDR3 reads TGTGCCAGCAGCGTAGGGCCCCCAGATACGCAGTATTTT.

J is TRBJ2-7 and V is TRBV7-3; perhaps TRBD2 as D (5 bases). The V gene's germline CDR1 is SGHTA and CDR2 FQGTGA. V shed 8 bases and J shed 0 bases, with 14 bases lying between them. The CDR3 consists of 14 residues. The CDR3 coding sequence is TGTGCCAGCGACGGCCAAAGCGGCTCCTACGAGCAGTACTTC. Translating gives CASDGQSGSYEQYF.

In its sample, this clonotype was seen a few times. V gene TRBV27 combines with J gene TRBJ1-6, with a weak D call TRBD1 (5 bases). The CDR3 loop spans 13 amino acids. V shed 8 bases and J shed 5 bases, with 10 bases lying between them. The germline CDR1 and CDR2 sequences are MNHEY and SMNVEV (reference sequence). CDR3 region: CASAGGNNSPLHF. In nucleotides, the CDR3 is TGTGCCAGCGCGGGGGGGAATAATTCACCCCTCCACTTT.